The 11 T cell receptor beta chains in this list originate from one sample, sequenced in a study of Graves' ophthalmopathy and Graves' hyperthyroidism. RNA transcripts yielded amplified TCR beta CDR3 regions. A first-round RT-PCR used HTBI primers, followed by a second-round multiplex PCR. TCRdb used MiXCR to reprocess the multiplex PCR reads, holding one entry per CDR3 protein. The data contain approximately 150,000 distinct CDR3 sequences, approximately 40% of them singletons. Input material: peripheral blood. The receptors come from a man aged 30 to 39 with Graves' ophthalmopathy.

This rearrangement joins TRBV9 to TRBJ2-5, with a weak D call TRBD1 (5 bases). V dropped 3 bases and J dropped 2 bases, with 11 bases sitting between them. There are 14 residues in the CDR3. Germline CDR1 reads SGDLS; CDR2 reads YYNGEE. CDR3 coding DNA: TGTGCCAGCAGCGGACAGCACCAGCAAGAGACCCAGTACTTC. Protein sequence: CASSGQHQQETQYF.

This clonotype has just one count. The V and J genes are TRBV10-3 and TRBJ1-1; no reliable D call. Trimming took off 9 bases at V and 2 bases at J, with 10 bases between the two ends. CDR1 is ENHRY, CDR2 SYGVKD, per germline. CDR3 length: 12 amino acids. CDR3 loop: CAIFDGNTEAFF. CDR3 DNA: TGTGCCATTTTTGACGGAAACACTGAAGCTTTCTTT.

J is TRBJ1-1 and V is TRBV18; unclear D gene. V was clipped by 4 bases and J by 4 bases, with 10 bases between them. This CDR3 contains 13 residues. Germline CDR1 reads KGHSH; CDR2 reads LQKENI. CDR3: CASSLGEITEAFF. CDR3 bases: TGTGCCAGCTCACTCGGAGAGATCACTGAAGCTTTCTTT.

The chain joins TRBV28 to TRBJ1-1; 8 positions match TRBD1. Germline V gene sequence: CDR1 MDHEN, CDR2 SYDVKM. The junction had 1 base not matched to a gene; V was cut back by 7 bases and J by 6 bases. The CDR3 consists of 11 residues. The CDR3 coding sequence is TGTGCCAGCACGACAGGGGCTGAAGCTTTCTTT. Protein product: CASTTGAEAFF.

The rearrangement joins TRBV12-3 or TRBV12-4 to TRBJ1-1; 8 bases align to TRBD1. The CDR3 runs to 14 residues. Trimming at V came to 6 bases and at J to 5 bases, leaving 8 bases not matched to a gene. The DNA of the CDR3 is TGTGCCAGCAGCCCTACTTACAGGGGGACTGAAGCTTTCTTT. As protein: CASSPTYRGTEAFF.

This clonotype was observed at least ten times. CDR3 sequence reads: CASGLRLAGTYEQYF. In DNA, the CDR3 is TGTGCTAGTGGTTTAAGACTAGCGGGGACCTACGAGCAGTACTTC. This chain joins TRBV12-5 and TRBJ2-7, with 11 bases matching TRBD2. The CDR3 contains 15 residues. CDR1 is LGHNT and CDR2 is FRNRAP in the germline V gene. V lost 3 bases to trimming and J lost 2 bases; unmatched junction nucleotides: 3.

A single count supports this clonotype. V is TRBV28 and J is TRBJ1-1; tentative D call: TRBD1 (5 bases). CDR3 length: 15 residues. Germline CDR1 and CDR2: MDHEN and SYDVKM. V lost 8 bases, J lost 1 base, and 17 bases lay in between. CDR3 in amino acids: CASLLRSGANTEAFF. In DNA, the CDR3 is TGTGCCAGCCTATTAAGGTCTGGGGCGAACACTGAAGCTTTCTTT.

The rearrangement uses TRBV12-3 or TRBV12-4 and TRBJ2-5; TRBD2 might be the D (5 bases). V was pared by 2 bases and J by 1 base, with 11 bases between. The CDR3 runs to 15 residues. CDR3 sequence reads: CASSLHVLAQETQYF. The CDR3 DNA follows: TGTGCCAGCAGTTTACACGTGCTAGCCCAAGAGACCCAGTACTTC.

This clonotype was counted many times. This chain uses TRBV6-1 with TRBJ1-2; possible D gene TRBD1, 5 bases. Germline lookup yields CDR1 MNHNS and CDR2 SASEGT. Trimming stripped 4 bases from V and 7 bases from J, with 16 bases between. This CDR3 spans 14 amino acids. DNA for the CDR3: TGTGCCAGCAGTGGTCCGGGGCGACGGGGTGGCTACACCTTC. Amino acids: CASSGPGRRGGYTF.

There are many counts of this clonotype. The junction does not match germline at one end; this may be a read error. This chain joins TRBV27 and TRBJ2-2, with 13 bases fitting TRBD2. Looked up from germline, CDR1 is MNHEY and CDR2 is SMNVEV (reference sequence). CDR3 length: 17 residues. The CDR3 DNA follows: TGTGCCAGCAGTTTCCGGACTAGCGGGAGTAGCACCGGGGGGCTGTTTTTT. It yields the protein CASSFRTSGSSTGGLFF.

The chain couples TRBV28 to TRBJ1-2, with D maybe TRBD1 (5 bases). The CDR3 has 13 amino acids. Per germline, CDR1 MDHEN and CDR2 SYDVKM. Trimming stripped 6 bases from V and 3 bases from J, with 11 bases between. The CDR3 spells CASRTRDYYGYTF. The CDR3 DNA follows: TGTGCCAGCAGAACGAGGGACTACTATGGCTACACCTTC.